The subject of this entry is one T cell receptor (beta chain). What antigen it recognizes has not been identified. Per-base qualities were not stored, and no clone one base away is much larger. Using the deep immunoSEQ assay, multiplex PCR amplified TCR CDR3 regions from genomic DNA. For each cell subset, the extracted genomic DNA was distributed evenly across all wells of several immunoSEQ 96-well plates, and each plate served as one replicate. For sorted subsets, each replicate PCR was loaded with about 0.2 ug genomic DNA, equivalent to about 30,000 T cell genomes. Purified libraries were quantified with a Qubit 3.0 fluorometer, sized on a Bioanalyzer 2100, and re-quantified with the KAPA Library Quantification kit. A separate single-read 150-cycle Illumina NextSeq 550 flow cell was used to sequence each immunoSEQ 96-well plate. As for the original processing: Because the immunoSEQ output included only junctional sequences and no quality scores, the filtering could not be the same as the filtering used for full-length reads. To assign V/J genes and CDR3, sequences were annotated against IMGT germline references using PyIR, a Python wrapper for IgBLAST v1.9. Reads were filtered out if the reads had weak V/J assignments (E-value above 1e-6), no CDR3, stop codons, out-of-frame junctions, or ambiguous translated residues. V3J clonotypes were defined by identical inferred V gene, J gene, and CDR3 amino acid sequence. Percentage overlap between repertoires was calculated by dividing the number of shared unique clonotypes by the size of the smaller repertoire. Richness of each repertoire was evaluated using RTK rarefaction, the Chao1 estimator, and Recon v2.1 estimates of unobserved clonotypes. For all TCRbeta clonotypes obtained by the gDNA method from a few donors, generation probabilities were computed with OLGA. This immuneACCESS table, as held by TCRdb, lists in-frame sequences with V and J called but not all clones. Of the missing ones, under half trace to an unresolved V gene in checked studies; the others have no known cause. The V and J calls and clone size were taken over from that table, and D and trimming were inferred from the DNA. Within this sample are approximately 1.5 million clones, with 95% to 99% of them counted one time only. The ten largest clones capture approximately 0.44% of the sample.

Donors were healthy HIV-negative adults with no recently reported acute infections or vaccinations. Every donor was a Caucasian adult living in Nashville, Tennessee, USA. CD4+ T cells were enriched by magnetic negative selection; naive cells were then positively selected on CD45RA, and the negative fraction formed the memory subset. Blood was collected by leukapheresis, and PBMCs were isolated by Ficoll-Histopaque density gradient centrifugation and then cryopreserved in liquid nitrogen vapor phase. Analytical flow cytometry was used to check the purity and quantity of every magnetically sorted T cell population. Each sorted fraction had its genomic DNA isolated and then quantified by UV absorbance on a Nanodrop 2000c. Trimming takes 0 bases from V and 1 base from J, and the germline ends sit 16 bases apart. The CDR3 runs 17 residues from the cysteine to the phenylalanine. Just CDR3 DNA is preserved here, 51 bases in frame from base 1. Based on the germline V gene, the CDR1 and CDR2 sequences are SGHRS and YFSETQ.

This entry belongs to a study of shared clonotypes between healthy human individuals (TCRdb year 2020). Concerning the study at large: A few men and two women, aged 18 to 49 years, made up the cohort. For each donor, CD4 naive and CD4 memory were each run on three plates, CD8 naive on two plates, and CD8 memory on one plate. Blood TCR repertoires of 5 or 6 healthy adults were deeply sequenced to estimate repertoire size and the extent of clonotype sharing between individuals. Different laboratories and diverse techniques were used to prepare libraries and sequence TCR repertoires, to increase sequencing depth and limit assay-specific biases. Each donor's leukapheresis produced roughly between roughly 0.85 and 9 billion PBMCs. Overall study results and their limits: Higher generation probabilities were observed for clonotypes shared by all four sorted-subset donors than for non-shared clonotypes. About 5% of naive CD4, 3.5% of naive CD8, approximately 2% of memory CD4, and over 0.35% of memory CD8 clonotypes were shared across several donors. Because the study included a small number of donors, the genetic and exposure-history diversity represented was limited. Pairwise subsampling led to the expectation that sequencing depth would affect the degree of clonotype sharing among donors. Incomplete sequencing was indicated by rarefaction of sorted-subset datasets, despite the large sequencing depth. Only blood was sampled, and tissue TCR repertoires likely differ from those in blood. Naive subsets generally had larger estimated clonotype richness than memory subsets did.

The sample consisted of naive CD4+ T cells sorted from blood. The intended sense of this specimen's cell subset or site label: CD45RA+ positively selected. The source of this sequence is a man aged 30 to 39 in good health. This receptor chain uses TRBV5-1 and TRBJ1-1, and TRBD1 may be the D gene, going by 6 matching bases. The CDR3 protein sequence reads: CASSLESWTVTNTEAFF. The DNA reads as follows: TGCGCCAGCAGCTTGGAAAGCTGGACAGTCACGAACACTGAAGCTTTCTTT. Outside the CDR3, residues come from the reference TRBV5-1 and TRBJ1-1 proteins, so the full variable domain is: KAGVTQTPRYLIKTRGQQVTLSCSPISGHRSVSWYQQTPGQGLQFLFEYFSETQRNKGNFPGRFSGRQFSNSRSEMNVSTLELGDSALYLCASSLESWTVTNTEAFFGQGTRLTVV.